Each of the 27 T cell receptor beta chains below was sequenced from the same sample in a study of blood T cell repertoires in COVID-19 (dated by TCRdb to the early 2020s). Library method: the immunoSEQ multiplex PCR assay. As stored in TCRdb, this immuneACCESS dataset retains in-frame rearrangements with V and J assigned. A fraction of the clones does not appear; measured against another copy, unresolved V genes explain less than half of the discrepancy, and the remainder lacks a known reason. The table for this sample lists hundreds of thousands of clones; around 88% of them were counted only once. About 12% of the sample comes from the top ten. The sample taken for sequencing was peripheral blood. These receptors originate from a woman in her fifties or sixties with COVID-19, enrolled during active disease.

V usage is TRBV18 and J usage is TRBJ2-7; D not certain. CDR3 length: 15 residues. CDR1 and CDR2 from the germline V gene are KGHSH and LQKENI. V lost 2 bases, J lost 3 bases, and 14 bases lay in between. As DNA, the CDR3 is TGTGCCAGCTCACCAGGCACCCAGAAGCGCTACGAGCAGTACTTC. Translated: CASSPGTQKRYEQYF.

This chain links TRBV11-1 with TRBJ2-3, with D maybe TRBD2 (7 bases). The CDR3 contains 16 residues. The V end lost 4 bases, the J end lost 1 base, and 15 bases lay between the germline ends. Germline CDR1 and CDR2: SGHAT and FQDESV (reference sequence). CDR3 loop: CASSWGGPGGTDTQYF. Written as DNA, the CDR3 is TGTGCCAGCAGCTGGGGGGGCCCCGGGGGCACAGATACGCAGTATTTT.

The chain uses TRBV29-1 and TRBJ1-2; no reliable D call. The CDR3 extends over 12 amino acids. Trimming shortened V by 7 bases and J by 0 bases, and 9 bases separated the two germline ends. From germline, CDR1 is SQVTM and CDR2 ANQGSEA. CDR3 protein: CSAPEANYGYTF. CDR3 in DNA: TGCAGCGCCCCGGAGGCTAACTATGGCTACACCTTC.

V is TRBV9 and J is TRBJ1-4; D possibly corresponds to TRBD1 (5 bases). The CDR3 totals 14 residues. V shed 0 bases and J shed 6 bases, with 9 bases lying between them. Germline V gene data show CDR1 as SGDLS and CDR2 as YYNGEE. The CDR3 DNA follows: TGTGCCAGCAGCGTAGTAGGAGGGGATGAAAAACTGTTTTTT. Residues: CASSVVGGDEKLFF.

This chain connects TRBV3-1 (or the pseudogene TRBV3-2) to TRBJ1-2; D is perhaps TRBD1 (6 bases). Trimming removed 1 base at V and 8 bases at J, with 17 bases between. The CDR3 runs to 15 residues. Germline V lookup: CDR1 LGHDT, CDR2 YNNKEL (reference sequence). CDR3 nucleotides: TGTGCCAGCAGCCAAGGATTAGGGGGTGGCACCGGCTACACCTTC. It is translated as CASSQGLGGGTGYTF.

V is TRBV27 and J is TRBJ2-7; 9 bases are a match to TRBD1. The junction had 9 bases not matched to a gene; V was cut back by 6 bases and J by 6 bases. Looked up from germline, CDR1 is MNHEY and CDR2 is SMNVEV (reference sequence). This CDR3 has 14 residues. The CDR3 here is CASRSPGQGAEQYF. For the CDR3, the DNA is TGTGCCAGCAGGTCCCCGGGACAGGGTGCCGAGCAGTACTTC.

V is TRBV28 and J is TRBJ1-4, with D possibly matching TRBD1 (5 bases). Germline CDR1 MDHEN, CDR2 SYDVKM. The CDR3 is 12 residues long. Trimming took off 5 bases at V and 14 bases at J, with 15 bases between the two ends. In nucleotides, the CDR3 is TGTGCCAGCAGTCCGCACGGGGGAACGCTGTTTTTT. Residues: CASSPHGGTLFF.

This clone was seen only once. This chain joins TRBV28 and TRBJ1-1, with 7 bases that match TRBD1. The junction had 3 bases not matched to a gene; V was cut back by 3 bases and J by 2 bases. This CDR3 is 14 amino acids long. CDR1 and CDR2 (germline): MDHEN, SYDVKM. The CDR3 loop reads CASSLSGGNTEAFF. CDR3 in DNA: TGTGCCAGCAGTTTGTCAGGGGGAAACACTGAAGCTTTCTTT.

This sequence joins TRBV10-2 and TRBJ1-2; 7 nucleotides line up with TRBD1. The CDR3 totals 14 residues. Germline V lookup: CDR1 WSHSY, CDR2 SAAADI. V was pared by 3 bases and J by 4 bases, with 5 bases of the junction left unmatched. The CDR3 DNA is TGCGCCAGCAGTGACACCGGGACAGTCTATGGCTACACCTTC. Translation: CASSDTGTVYGYTF.

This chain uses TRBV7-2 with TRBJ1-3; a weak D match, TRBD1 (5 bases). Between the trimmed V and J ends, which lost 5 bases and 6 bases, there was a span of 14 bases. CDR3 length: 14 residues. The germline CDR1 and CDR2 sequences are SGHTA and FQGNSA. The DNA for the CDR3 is TGTGCCAGCAGCCCCCGGGGGGAAGCAAACACCATATATTTT. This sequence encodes CASSPRGEANTIYF.

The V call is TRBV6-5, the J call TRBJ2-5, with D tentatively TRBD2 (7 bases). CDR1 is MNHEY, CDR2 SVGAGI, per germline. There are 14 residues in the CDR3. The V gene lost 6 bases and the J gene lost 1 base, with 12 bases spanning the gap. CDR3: CASSGGGSQETQYF. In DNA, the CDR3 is TGTGCCAGCAGCGGCGGGGGCTCCCAAGAGACCCAGTACTTC.

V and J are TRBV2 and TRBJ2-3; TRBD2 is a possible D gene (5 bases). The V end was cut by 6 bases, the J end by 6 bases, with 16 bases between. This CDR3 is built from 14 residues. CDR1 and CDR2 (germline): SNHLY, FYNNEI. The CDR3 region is CASSPGPRGDTQYF. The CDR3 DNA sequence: TGTGCCAGCAGCCCCGGGCCTCGCGGGGATACGCAGTATTTT.

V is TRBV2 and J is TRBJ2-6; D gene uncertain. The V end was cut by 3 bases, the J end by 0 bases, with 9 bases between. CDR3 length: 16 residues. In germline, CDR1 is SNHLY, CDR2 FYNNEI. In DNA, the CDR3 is TGTGCCAGCAGTGAGTGGAGCCTCTCTGGGGCCAACGTCCTGACTTTC. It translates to CASSEWSLSGANVLTF.

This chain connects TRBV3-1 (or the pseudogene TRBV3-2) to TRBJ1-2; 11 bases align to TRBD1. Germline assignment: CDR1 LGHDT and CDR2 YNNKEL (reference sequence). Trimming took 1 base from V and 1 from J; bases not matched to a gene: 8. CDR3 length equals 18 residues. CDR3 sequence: CASSQGTGGKFVNYGYTF. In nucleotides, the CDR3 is TGTGCCAGCAGCCAAGGGACAGGGGGCAAGTTTGTTAACTATGGCTACACCTTC.

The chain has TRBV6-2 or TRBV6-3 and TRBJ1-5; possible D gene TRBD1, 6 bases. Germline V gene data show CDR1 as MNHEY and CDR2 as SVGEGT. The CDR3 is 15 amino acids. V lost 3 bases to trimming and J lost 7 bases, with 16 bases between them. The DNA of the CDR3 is TGTGCCAGCAGTTATGGCTCACAGGGCACACAGCCCCAGCATTTT. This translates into CASSYGSQGTQPQHF.

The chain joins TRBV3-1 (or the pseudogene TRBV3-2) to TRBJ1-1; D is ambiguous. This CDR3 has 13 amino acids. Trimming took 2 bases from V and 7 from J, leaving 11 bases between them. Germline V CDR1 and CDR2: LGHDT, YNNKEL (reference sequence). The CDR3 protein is CASSQLPVYEAFF. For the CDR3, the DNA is TGTGCCAGCAGCCAACTCCCCGTCTATGAAGCTTTCTTT.

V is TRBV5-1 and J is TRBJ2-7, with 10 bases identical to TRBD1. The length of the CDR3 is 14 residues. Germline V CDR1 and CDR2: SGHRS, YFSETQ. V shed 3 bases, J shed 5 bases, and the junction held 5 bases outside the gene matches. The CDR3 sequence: CASSSGQGVNEQYF. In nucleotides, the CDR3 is TGCGCCAGCAGCTCTGGACAGGGGGTCAACGAGCAGTACTTC. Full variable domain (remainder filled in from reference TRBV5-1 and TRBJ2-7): KAGVTQTPRYLIKTRGQQVTLSCSPISGHRSVSWYQQTPGQGLQFLFEYFSETQRNKGNFPGRFSGRQFSNSRSEMNVSTLELGDSALYLCASSSGQGVNEQYFGPGTRLTVT.

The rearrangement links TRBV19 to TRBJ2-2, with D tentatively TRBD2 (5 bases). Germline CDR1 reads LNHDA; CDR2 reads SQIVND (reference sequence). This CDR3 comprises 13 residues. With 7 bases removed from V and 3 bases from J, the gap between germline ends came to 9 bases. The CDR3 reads CASTRADTGELFF. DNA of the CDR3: TGTGCCAGTACGAGGGCAGACACCGGGGAGCTGTTTTTT.

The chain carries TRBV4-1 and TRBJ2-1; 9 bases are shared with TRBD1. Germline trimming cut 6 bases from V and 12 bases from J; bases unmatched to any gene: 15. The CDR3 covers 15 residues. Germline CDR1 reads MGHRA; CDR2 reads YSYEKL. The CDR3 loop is CASRPGTGKGVGQFF. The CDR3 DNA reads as TGCGCCAGCAGGCCCGGGACAGGGAAGGGTGTGGGGCAGTTCTTC.

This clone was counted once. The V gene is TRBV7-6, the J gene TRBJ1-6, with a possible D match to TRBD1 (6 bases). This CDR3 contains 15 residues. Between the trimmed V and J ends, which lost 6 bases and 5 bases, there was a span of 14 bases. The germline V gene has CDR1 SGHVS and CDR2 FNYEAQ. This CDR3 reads CASSLTAGDNSPLHF. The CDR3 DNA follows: TGTGCCAGCAGTCTAACTGCAGGGGATAATTCACCCCTCCACTTT.

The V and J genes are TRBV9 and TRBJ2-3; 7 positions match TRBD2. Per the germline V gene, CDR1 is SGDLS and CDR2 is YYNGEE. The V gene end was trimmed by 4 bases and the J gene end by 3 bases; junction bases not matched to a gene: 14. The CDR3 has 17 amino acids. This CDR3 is CASSPRLGEGLTDTQYF. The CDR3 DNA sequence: TGTGCCAGCAGCCCAAGATTAGGGGAGGGTCTTACAGATACGCAGTATTTT. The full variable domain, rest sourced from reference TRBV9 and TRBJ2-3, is DSGVTQTPKHLITATGQRVTLRCSPRSGDLSVYWYQQSLDQGLQFLIQYYNGEERAKGNILERFSAQQFPDLHSELNLSSLELGDSALYFCASSPRLGEGLTDTQYFGPGTRLTVL.

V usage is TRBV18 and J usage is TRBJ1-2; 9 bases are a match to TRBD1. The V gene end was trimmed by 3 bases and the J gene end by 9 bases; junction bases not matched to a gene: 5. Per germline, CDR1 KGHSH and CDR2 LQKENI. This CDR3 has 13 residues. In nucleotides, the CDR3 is TGTGCCAGCTCACCCCCGGGACAGGGACGCTACACCTTC. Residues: CASSPPGQGRYTF.

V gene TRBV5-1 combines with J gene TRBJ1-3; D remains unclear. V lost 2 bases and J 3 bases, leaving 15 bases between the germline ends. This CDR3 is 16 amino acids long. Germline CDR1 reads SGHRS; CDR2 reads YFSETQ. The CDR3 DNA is TGCGCCAGCAGCTTTTTCTCAGGCGTGGATGGAAACACCATATATTTT. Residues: CASSFFSGVDGNTIYF. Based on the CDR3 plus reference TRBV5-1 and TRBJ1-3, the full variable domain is KAGVTQTPRYLIKTRGQQVTLSCSPISGHRSVSWYQQTPGQGLQFLFEYFSETQRNKGNFPGRFSGRQFSNSRSEMNVSTLELGDSALYLCASSFFSGVDGNTIYFGEGSWLTVV.

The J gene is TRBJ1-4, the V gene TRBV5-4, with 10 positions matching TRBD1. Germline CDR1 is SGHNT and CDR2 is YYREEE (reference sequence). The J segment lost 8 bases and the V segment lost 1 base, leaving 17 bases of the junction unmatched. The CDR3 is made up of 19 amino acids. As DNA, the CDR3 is TGTGCCAGCAGCTTGCAAGGACACCGGACGGGACAGGGGAAAGAAAAACTGTTTTTT. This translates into CASSLQGHRTGQGKEKLFF.

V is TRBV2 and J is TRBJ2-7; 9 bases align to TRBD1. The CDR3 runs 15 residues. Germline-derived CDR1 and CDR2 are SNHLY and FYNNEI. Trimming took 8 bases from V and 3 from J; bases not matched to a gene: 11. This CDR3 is CASRLSGQGDYEQYF. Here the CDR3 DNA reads TGTGCCAGCCGGCTCTCGGGACAGGGAGACTACGAGCAGTACTTC. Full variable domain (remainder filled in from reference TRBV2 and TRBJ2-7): EPEVTQTPSHQVTQMGQEVILRCVPISNHLYFYWYRQILGQKVEFLVSFYNNEISEKSEIFDDQFSVERPDGSNFTLKIRSTKLEDSAMYFCASRLSGQGDYEQYFGPGTRLTVT.

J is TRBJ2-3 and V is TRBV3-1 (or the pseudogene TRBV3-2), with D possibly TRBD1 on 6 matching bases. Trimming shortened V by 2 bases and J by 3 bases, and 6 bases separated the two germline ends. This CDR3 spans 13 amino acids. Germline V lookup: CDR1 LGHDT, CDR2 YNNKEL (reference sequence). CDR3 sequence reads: CASSQRGTDTQYF. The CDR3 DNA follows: TGTGCCAGCAGCCAAAGGGGGACAGATACGCAGTATTTT.

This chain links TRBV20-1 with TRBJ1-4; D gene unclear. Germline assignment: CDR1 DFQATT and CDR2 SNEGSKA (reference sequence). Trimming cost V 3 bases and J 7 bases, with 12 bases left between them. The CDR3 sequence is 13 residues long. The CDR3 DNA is TGCAGTGCTAGTGGTTTGGCTGGTGAAAAACTGTTTTTT. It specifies CSASGLAGEKLFF.